The 16 T cell receptor beta chains listed next were all sequenced from one sample in a study of regulatory T cells in long-lasting Graves disease listed by TCRdb under 2021. The time point label, read with the paper, signifies: newly diagnosed GD, antithyroid drugs for less than 3 months. For both TCR sequencing and RNA sequencing, RNA was extracted from PBMCs in TRIzol. To prepare the library, multiplex PCR was applied. Sequencing was performed on an Illumina HiSeq 4000. To build TCR beta libraries, CDR3 regions were amplified by Arm-PCR using iRepertoire HTBI primers. TCRdb reworked the public reads: Q25 trimming with fastp, MiXCR clone assembly, productive beta chains retained. Entries that share a CDR3 protein sequence are merged under the most common genes and DNA. The table for this sample lists 580,000 or so distinct CDR3 sequences; roughly 15% of them were counted only once. The biggest ten clones account for 12% of the sample.

These data were also reused for a study on T cells in Graves' hyperthyroidism and ophthalmopathy.

The source material was peripheral blood mononuclear cells (PBMCs), sampled at new diagnosis, from a patient treated with antithyroid drugs. These TCRs come from a young man with Graves disease. Donor details come from another sample of the same person, matched by shared clones.

This clonotype was seen ten or more times. This chain links TRBV6-1 with TRBJ2-7; a possible D gene is TRBD1 (6 bases). The CDR3 has 15 residues. The germline V gene has CDR1 MNHNS and CDR2 SASEGT. V lost 1 base and J 3 bases, leaving 13 bases between the germline ends. CDR3 coding DNA: TGTGCCAGCAGTGAAGACCTTACAGGGCTCTACGAGCAGTACTTC. The encoded protein is CASSEDLTGLYEQYF.

This clonotype has at least ten counts. The genes are TRBV6-2 or TRBV6-3 and TRBJ2-1; D is possibly TRBD1 (6 bases). The V end was cut by 4 bases, the J end by 6 bases, with 10 bases between. CDR3 length: 13 amino acids. Germline assignment: CDR1 MNHEY and CDR2 SVGEGT. CDR3 coding DNA: TGTGCCAGCAGTTTTACAGGGCCCAATGAGCAGTTCTTC. This encodes CASSFTGPNEQFF.

This clonotype was counted only a few times. The V and J genes are TRBV30 and TRBJ1-1; D possibly corresponds to TRBD1 (5 bases). The CDR3 sequence is 14 residues long. Per the germline V gene, CDR1 is GTSNPN and CDR2 is SVGIG (reference sequence). The V gene lost 0 bases and the J gene lost 5 bases, with 13 bases spanning the gap. The CDR3 protein is CAWSVGGPGTEAFF. As DNA, the CDR3 is TGTGCCTGGAGTGTTGGGGGTCCGGGGACTGAAGCTTTCTTT.

This rearrangement joins TRBV10-3 to TRBJ2-7; the match to TRBD2 covers 12 bases. CDR1 and CDR2 from the germline V gene are ENHRY and SYGVKD. This CDR3 has 14 amino acids. V shed 4 bases, J shed 4 bases, and the junction held 2 bases outside the gene matches. CDR3 sequence: CAISGTSGAYEQYF. CDR3 sequence (DNA): TGTGCCATCAGTGGGACTAGCGGGGCTTACGAGCAGTACTTC.

Details on this clonotype: This clone may be a read error of a much larger clone one base away. This chain connects TRBV7-3 to TRBJ2-1; 7 bases fit TRBD1. CDR3 length equals 17 residues. The V gene's germline CDR1 is SGHTA and CDR2 FQGTGA. The CDR3 region has the DNA TGTGCCAGCAGCTTAGGGGCAGGGGGAGTTCGGTACAATGAGCGGTTCTTC. Its translation: CASSLGAGGVRYNERFF.

At least ten counts were recorded for this clonotype. V usage is TRBV10-1 and J usage is TRBJ2-7; tentative D call: TRBD2 (6 bases). Looked up from germline, CDR1 is WNHNN and CDR2 is SYGVQD (reference sequence). Trimming left V 8 bases short and J 2 bases short, with 16 bases between. There are 14 residues in the CDR3. Written as DNA, the CDR3 is TGCGCCAGCTCCAGTGGGGAGGTGGCCTACGAGCAGTACTTC. It specifies CASSSGEVAYEQYF.

This clonotype was seen at least ten times. The V gene is TRBV7-9, the J gene TRBJ2-3; 7 bases agree with TRBD1. In germline, CDR1 is SEHNR, CDR2 FQNEAQ (reference sequence). The V segment lost 5 bases and the J segment 4 bases; nucleotides outside the gene matches: 3. The CDR3 length is 13 residues. The CDR3 DNA is TGTGCCAGCAGCCCGAGGGGGCCAGATACGCAGTATTTT. Protein: CASSPRGPDTQYF.

This clonotype was counted a few times. CDR3 loop: CASSSVGDREDEQYF. The CDR3 DNA reads as TGTGCCAGCAGCTCCGTTGGGGACAGGGAAGACGAGCAGTACTTC. This sequence joins TRBV7-9 and TRBJ2-7, with TRBD1 identical over 9 bases. Germline assignment: CDR1 SEHNR and CDR2 FQNEAQ (reference sequence). Trimming at V came to 4 bases and at J to 5 bases, leaving 9 bases not matched to a gene. This CDR3 region has 15 residues.

This clonotype was detected ten times or more. The chain carries TRBV2 and TRBJ2-3, with D possibly TRBD2 on 6 matching bases. CDR1 and CDR2 from the germline V gene are SNHLY and FYNNEI. This CDR3 is 15 amino acids long. V lost 6 bases and J 4 bases, leaving 17 bases between the germline ends. In DNA, the CDR3 is TGTGCCAGCAGCGGTTTGGAGGCGGGGTCAGATACGCAGTATTTT. Encoded protein: CASSGLEAGSDTQYF.

This chain joins TRBV6-1 and TRBJ2-6; D is unclear. The CDR3 is made up of 13 amino acids. Germline V gene data show CDR1 as MNHNS and CDR2 as SASEGT. V lost 9 bases and J 2 bases, leaving 8 bases between the germline ends. CDR3 nucleotides: TGTGCCAGTACGGAAGCTGGGGCCAACGTCCTGACTTTC. Translated: CASTEAGANVLTF.

The table lists this clonotype with many counts. The chain links TRBV2 to TRBJ2-7; D remains ambiguous. V was cut by 2 bases and J by 3 bases, with 11 bases left in between. This CDR3 contains 14 residues. CDR1 and CDR2 from the germline V gene are SNHLY and FYNNEI. In nucleotides, the CDR3 is TGTGCCAGCAGTGAACTTACAGTCCTCTACGAGCAGTACTTC. The encoded protein is CASSELTVLYEQYF.

CDR3: CSVERLTGLAVTYEQYF. CDR3 nucleotides: TGCAGCGTTGAAAGATTAACGGGACTAGCGGTCACCTACGAGCAGTACTTC. The rearrangement joins TRBV29-1 to TRBJ2-7; 11 nucleotides align to TRBD2. V shed 2 bases and J 2 bases; nucleotides not matched to a gene: 11. The CDR3 sequence is 17 residues long. CDR1 is SQVTM, CDR2 ANQGSEA, per germline.

The rearrangement uses TRBV4-1 and TRBJ1-2, with no clear D. The CDR3 is made up of 14 amino acids. Germline V gene lookup returns CDR1 MGHRA and CDR2 YSYEKL. V lost 1 base and J lost 0, with 6 bases in between. The CDR3 loop reads CASSQAMANYGYTF. The CDR3 DNA reads TGCGCCAGCAGCCAAGCTATGGCTAACTATGGCTACACCTTC.

This clonotype was found a few times. The chain links TRBV30 to TRBJ2-7; D possibly corresponds to TRBD2 (6 bases). The V gene's germline CDR1 is GTSNPN and CDR2 SVGIG (reference sequence). The CDR3 consists of 13 residues. V lost 4 bases to trimming and J lost 3 bases, with 13 bases between them. DNA for the CDR3: TGTGCCTGGAACCCGGGAGTAGGCTACGAGCAGTACTTC. Encoded protein: CAWNPGVGYEQYF.

The chain couples TRBV5-1 to TRBJ2-3; TRBD1 is a possible D gene (5 bases). V was pared by 4 bases and J by 6 bases, with 9 bases between. Germline V gene lookup returns CDR1 SGHRS and CDR2 YFSETQ. The CDR3 loop spans 12 amino acids. Here the CDR3 DNA reads TGCGCCAGCAGCGCGACAGAGGATACGCAGTATTTT. Its protein product is CASSATEDTQYF.

The J gene is TRBJ2-7, the V gene TRBV7-9; D unresolved. This CDR3 spans 14 amino acids. CDR1 is SEHNR and CDR2 is FQNEAQ in the germline V gene (reference sequence). The V and J ends lost 4 bases and 3 bases respectively, with 13 bases between them. The CDR3 loop is CASSSAPEGYEQYF. The CDR3 nucleotides are TGTGCCAGCAGCTCGGCGCCCGAAGGCTACGAGCAGTACTTC. Full variable domain (rest looked up from reference TRBV7-9 and TRBJ2-7): DTGVSQNPRHKITKRGQNVTFRCDPISEHNRLYWYRQTLGQGPEFLTYFQNEAQLEKSRLLSDRFSAERPKGSFSTLEIQRTEQGDSAMYLCASSSAPEGYEQYFGPGTRLTVT.